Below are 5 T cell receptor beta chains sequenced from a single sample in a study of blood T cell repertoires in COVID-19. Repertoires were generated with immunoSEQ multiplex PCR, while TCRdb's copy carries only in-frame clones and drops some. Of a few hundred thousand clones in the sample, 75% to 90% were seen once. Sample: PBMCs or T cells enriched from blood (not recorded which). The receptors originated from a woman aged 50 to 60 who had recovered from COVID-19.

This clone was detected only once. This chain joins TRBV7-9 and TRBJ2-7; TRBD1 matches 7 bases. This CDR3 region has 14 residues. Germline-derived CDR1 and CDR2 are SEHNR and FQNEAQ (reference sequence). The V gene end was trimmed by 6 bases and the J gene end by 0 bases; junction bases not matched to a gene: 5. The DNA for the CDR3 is TGTGCCAGCAGGTCTGACAGGGACTCCTACGAGCAGTACTTC. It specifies CASRSDRDSYEQYF.

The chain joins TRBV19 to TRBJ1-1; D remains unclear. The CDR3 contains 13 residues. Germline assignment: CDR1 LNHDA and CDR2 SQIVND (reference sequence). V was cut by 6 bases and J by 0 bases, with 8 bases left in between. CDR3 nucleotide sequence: TGTGCCAGTAGAGCGACTTTGAACACTGAAGCTTTCTTT. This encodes CASRATLNTEAFF.

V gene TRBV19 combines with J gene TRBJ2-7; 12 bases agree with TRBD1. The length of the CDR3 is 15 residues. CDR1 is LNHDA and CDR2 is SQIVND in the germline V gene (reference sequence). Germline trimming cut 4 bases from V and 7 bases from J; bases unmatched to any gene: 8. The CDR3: CASSTRRDRGREQYF. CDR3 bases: TGTGCCAGTAGTACCCGCCGGGACAGGGGGCGAGAGCAGTACTTC.

The CDR3 bases are TGCAGCGCCCAGGCACAGGGGGGCGAAAAACTGTTTTTT. It encodes CSAQAQGGEKLFF. The chain employs TRBV29-1 and TRBJ1-4, with 8 positions matching TRBD1. The CDR3 contains 13 residues. The V gene's germline CDR1 is SQVTM and CDR2 ANQGSEA. Unmatched junction bases numbered 9, after V lost 7 bases and J lost 8 bases.

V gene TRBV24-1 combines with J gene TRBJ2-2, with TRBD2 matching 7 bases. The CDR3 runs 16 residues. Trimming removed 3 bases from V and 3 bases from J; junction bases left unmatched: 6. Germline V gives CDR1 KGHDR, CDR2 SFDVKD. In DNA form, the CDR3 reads TGTGCCACCAGTGATAAGGCGGGGGACCACACCGGGGAGCTGTTTTTT. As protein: CATSDKAGDHTGELFF.